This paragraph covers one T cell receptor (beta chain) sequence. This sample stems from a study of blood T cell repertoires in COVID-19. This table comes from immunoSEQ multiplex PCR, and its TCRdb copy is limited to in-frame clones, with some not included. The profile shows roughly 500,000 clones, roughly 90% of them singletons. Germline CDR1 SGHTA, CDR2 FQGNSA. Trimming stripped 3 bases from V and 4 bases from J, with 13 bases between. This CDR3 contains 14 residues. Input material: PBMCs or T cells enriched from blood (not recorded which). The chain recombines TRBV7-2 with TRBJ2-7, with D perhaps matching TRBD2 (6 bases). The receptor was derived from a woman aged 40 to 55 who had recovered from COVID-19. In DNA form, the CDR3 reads TGTGCCAGCAGCTTGTTAGGGACTGAGTACGAGCAGTACTTC. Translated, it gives CASSLLGTEYEQYF.